This TCR beta chain was recovered during a study of persistence of HIV-infected CD4 T cells. Nonspecific anti-CD3/anti-CD28 bead stimulation represents the broad CD4+ T cell repertoire. Sorting of responding CD4+ T cells relied on upregulated CD40 ligand together with CD69. The immunoSEQ assay was version 4, run in survey mode. The table came from immunoSEQ multiplex PCR; TCRdb's copy has only in-frame clones and leaves some out. The profile shows roughly 43,000 clones, about 90% of them singletons. A remark on this clone: Its antigen is currently unknown.

This CDR3 has 13 amino acids. The germline V gene has CDR1 LGHDT and CDR2 YNNKEL (reference sequence). The V gene end was trimmed by 3 bases and the J gene end by 5 bases; junction bases not matched to a gene: 2. This sequence joins TRBV3-1 (or the pseudogene TRBV3-2) and TRBJ1-1; 8 bases are a match to TRBD1. The input for sequencing was CD4+ T cells sorted from PBMCs after approximately 19-hour stimulation, taken from a patient who received antiretroviral therapy. The sequence came from an adult man with HIV who was CMV-seropositive. CDR3 sequence (DNA): TGTGCCAGCAGCCACCAGGGGGCTACTGAAGCTTTCTTT. It specifies CASSHQGATEAFF.